This TCR beta chain was captured by sequencing in a study of blood T cells in healthy people across ages. Whole-study results and caveats: Investigators treated diversity estimates from one million T cells as underestimates.

Turning to this clonotype: Its antigen is undetermined.

The second PCR ran about 6 to 11 cycles with a sample-barcoded 5' primer and J-beta primers. The template-switch adaptor, which had 12 random nucleotides, put a tag on each cDNA molecule. MiXCR, applied by TCRdb to the 5' RACE reads, yields one record per CDR3 protein. The profile shows under 700,000 distinct CDR3 sequences, more than 20% of them singletons. These data were also filed under a second study, of T cells of mothers and their children.

Sequencing was carried out using blood. This receptor was identified in a boy younger than 18 in good health.

CDR3 sequence: CASSQPLGRGSYNEQFF. DNA for the CDR3: TGTGCCAGCAGCCAACCCTTGGGGAGAGGCTCCTACAATGAGCAGTTCTTC. The V gene is TRBV3-1, the J gene TRBJ2-1; possible D gene TRBD2, 5 bases. The CDR3 is 17 amino acids. The germline gives CDR1 LGHDT, CDR2 YNNKEL (reference sequence). Trimming took 2 bases from V and 0 from J, leaving 14 bases between them.